The 21 T cell receptor beta chains in this list originate from one sample, sequenced in a study of identical twins. TCRdb re-derived calls from the 5' RACE reads in MiXCR, one entry per CDR3 protein. This table holds a few hundred thousand distinct CDR3 sequences, 15% to 20% found once. Sequenced: naive T cells sorted from blood. Receptor source: a middle-aged man in good health.

This chain connects TRBV9 to TRBJ1-4; TRBD1 matches 9 bases. The CDR3 spans 14 residues. Germline V gene lookup returns CDR1 SGDLS and CDR2 YYNGEE. Trimming took 0 bases from V and 8 from J; bases not matched to a gene: 2. The CDR3 loop is CASSVGGQGEKLFF. As DNA, the CDR3 is TGTGCCAGCAGCGTAGGGGGACAGGGCGAAAAACTGTTTTTT.

V is TRBV28 and J is TRBJ1-2; no clear D gene. The germline V gene has CDR1 MDHEN and CDR2 SYDVKM. Trimming removed 7 bases at V and 1 base at J, with 16 bases between. There are 15 residues in the CDR3. The CDR3 coding sequence is TGTGCCAGCAAAAGAGGAGGGAGAGTTAACTATGGCTACACCTTC. It encodes CASKRGGRVNYGYTF.

This clonotype was recorded a few times. The V and J genes are TRBV5-1 and TRBJ1-1; D call uncertain. This CDR3 spans 19 amino acids. Trimming left V 0 bases short and J 0 bases short, with 21 bases between. The germline gives CDR1 SGHRS, CDR2 YFSETQ. The CDR3 DNA sequence: TGCGCCAGCAGCTTGGGTCAGGAGGGTCCCTGGCAGATGAACACTGAAGCTTTCTTT. Its translation: CASSLGQEGPWQMNTEAFF.

This clonotype was recorded at least ten times. The CDR3 protein is CASSPLMMTGGYEQYF. In nucleotides, the CDR3 is TGTGCCAGCTCACCCTTGATGATGACAGGGGGCTACGAGCAGTACTTC. The genes are TRBV18 and TRBJ2-7; 9 nucleotides line up with TRBD1. Germline V gene lookup returns CDR1 KGHSH and CDR2 LQKENI. The CDR3 is made up of 16 amino acids. V lost 3 bases and J lost 3; bases outside the gene matches: 9.

This clonotype was seen ten or more times. The chain is built from TRBV12-3 or TRBV12-4 and TRBJ2-5; D tentatively reads TRBD1 or TRBD2 (5 bases each). This CDR3 has 15 amino acids. V dropped 4 bases and J dropped 4 bases, with 16 bases sitting between them. The DNA of the CDR3 is TGTGCCAGCAGTTGGGGACGCGGTCTCGGAGAGACCCAGTACTTC. This translates into CASSWGRGLGETQYF.

This clonotype was counted many times. The rearrangement uses TRBV5-5 and TRBJ2-3; D gene uncertain. Deletions cut 0 bases from V and 1 base from J, with 9 bases between. The germline V gene has CDR1 SGHKS and CDR2 YYEKEE (reference sequence). This CDR3 is built from 15 residues. CDR3 sequence reads: CASSLVQIGTDTQYF. CDR3 bases: TGTGCCAGCAGCTTGGTGCAGATTGGCACAGATACGCAGTATTTT.

This clonotype was seen at least ten times. The chain is built from TRBV18 and TRBJ2-2; D gene ambiguous. The CDR3 runs 15 residues. Germline V gives CDR1 KGHSH, CDR2 LQKENI. Trimming stripped 3 bases from V and 5 bases from J, with 13 bases between. The chain's CDR3 is CASSPVATDTGELFF. CDR3 sequence (DNA): TGTGCCAGCTCACCCGTGGCCACGGATACCGGGGAGCTGTTTTTT.

This clonotype was counted many times. V gene TRBV12-3 or TRBV12-4 combines with J gene TRBJ1-3; D is uncertain. Trimming stripped 4 bases from V and 8 bases from J, with 6 bases between. This CDR3 has 11 residues. CDR3: CASSSTDTIYF. The CDR3 DNA follows: TGTGCCAGCAGTTCTACGGACACCATATATTTT.

This clonotype was seen at least ten times. The rearrangement links TRBV12-3 or TRBV12-4 to TRBJ2-1; D is unresolved. V dropped 1 base and J dropped 7 bases, with 8 bases sitting between them. The CDR3 covers 13 residues. The CDR3 here is CASSLGQKNEQFF. The CDR3 DNA reads TGTGCCAGCAGTTTAGGTCAGAAGAATGAGCAGTTCTTC.

This clonotype has at least ten counts. V is TRBV25-1 and J is TRBJ2-7, with unresolved D. Germline CDR1 is MGHDK and CDR2 is SYGVNS. CDR3 length: 11 amino acids. Trimming shortened V by 4 bases and J by 3 bases, and 4 bases separated the two germline ends. The CDR3 nucleotides are TGTGCCAGCAGTGGGAACTACGAGCAGTACTTC. It is translated as CASSGNYEQYF.

The chain combines TRBV6-2 or TRBV6-3 with TRBJ1-1; D gene unclear. The CDR3 is 14 amino acids. Between the trimmed V and J ends, which lost 0 bases and 4 bases, there was a span of 9 bases. CDR1 is MNHEY and CDR2 is SVGEGT in the germline V gene. This CDR3 reads CASSYSLLATEAFF. The CDR3 coding sequence is TGTGCCAGCAGTTACTCGCTTTTGGCCACTGAAGCTTTCTTT.

Many counts were recorded for this clonotype. The V and J genes are TRBV12-3 or TRBV12-4 and TRBJ2-1; TRBD2 aligns across 8 bases. The CDR3 runs to 15 residues. Trimming cost V 4 bases and J 2 bases; bases outside gene matches: 4. CDR3 in DNA: TGTGCCAGCAGTTCGGTAGCGGGACCCTACAATGAGCAGTTCTTC. Its protein product is CASSSVAGPYNEQFF.

This rearrangement joins TRBV6-1 to TRBJ1-1, with 10 bases matching TRBD1. V lost 5 bases, J lost 6 bases, and 3 bases stayed unmatched. CDR1 and CDR2 from the germline V gene are MNHNS and SASEGT. The CDR3 contains 13 residues. The CDR3 reads CASSPGTGAEAFF. CDR3 bases: TGTGCCAGCAGTCCTGGGACAGGGGCTGAAGCTTTCTTT.

The genes are TRBV12-3 or TRBV12-4 and TRBJ1-3; D is possibly TRBD1 (6 bases). The CDR3 sequence is 16 residues long. V was pared by 7 bases and J by 0 bases, with 16 bases between. CDR3 DNA: TGTGCCAGCAAGACAGGTGAATCGATCTCTGGAAACACCATATATTTT. Protein: CASKTGESISGNTIYF.

The chain uses TRBV4-1 and TRBJ2-7; no firm D call. The V end lost 0 bases, the J end lost 0 bases, and 12 bases lay between the germline ends. The CDR3 spans 16 residues. The V gene's germline CDR1 is MGHRA and CDR2 YSYEKL. The CDR3 DNA reads TGCGCCAGCAGCCAAGAAAGACTCGAAGACTCCTACGAGCAGTACTTC. Amino acid sequence: CASSQERLEDSYEQYF.

This chain uses TRBV4-1 with TRBJ2-1; 9 nucleotides align to TRBD1. With 5 bases clipped from V and 9 bases from J, the junction kept 5 bases outside the gene matches. Germline CDR1 MGHRA, CDR2 YSYEKL. This CDR3 spans 13 amino acids. CDR3 nucleotides: TGCGCCAGCAGCGGGACAGGGTTGGGTGAGCAGTTCTTC. Amino acid sequence: CASSGTGLGEQFF.

This clonotype came up many times. The chain is built from TRBV5-1 and TRBJ1-5; no clear D gene. CDR1 is SGHRS, CDR2 YFSETQ, per germline. The CDR3 consists of 16 residues. Trimming removed 0 bases at V and 2 bases at J, with 12 bases between. The CDR3 coding sequence is TGCGCCAGCAGCTTGGACGGTCCCGGCGGCAATCAGCCCCAGCATTTT. Translation gives CASSLDGPGGNQPQHF.

In this sample, this clonotype turned up a few times. The J gene is TRBJ2-1, the V gene TRBV20-1; 8 bases match TRBD2. The ends lost 4 bases at V and 0 bases at J; junction bases unmatched: 5. This CDR3 region has 15 residues. CDR1 and CDR2 from the germline V gene are DFQATT and SNEGSKA (reference sequence). The CDR3 nucleotides are TGCAGTGCTATCAACAGCGGGAGCTCCTACAATGAGCAGTTCTTC. Its translation is CSAINSGSSYNEQFF.

The chain has TRBV12-1 and TRBJ2-5; the table's D gene call, TRBD2, was not cross checked with the DNA. TRBV12-1 is a known pseudogene. CDR3 size: 16 residues. DNA for the CDR3: TGTGCCAGCAGCTTTGTTAACGGGAGGGAAGGAGAGACCCAGTACTTC. This encodes CASSFVNGREGETQYF.

V gene TRBV25-1 combines with J gene TRBJ1-1; the D is unclear. Germline values: CDR1 MGHDK, CDR2 SYGVNS. The CDR3 contains 13 residues. V shed 6 bases and J shed 4 bases, with 12 bases lying between them. CDR3 DNA: TGTGCCAGCAGGGGGAGGGTAGCCACTGAAGCTTTCTTT. Protein product: CASRGRVATEAFF. Filled out from reference TRBV25-1 and TRBJ1-1, the complete variable domain reads EADIYQTPRYLVIGTGKKITLECSQTMGHDKMYWYQQDPGMELHLIHYSYGVNSTEKGDLSSESTVSRIRTEHFPLTLESARPSHTSQYLCASRGRVATEAFFGQGTRLTVV.

This clonotype was found a few times. J is TRBJ2-5 and V is TRBV10-3, with 10 bases that match TRBD1. The germline CDR1 and CDR2 sequences are ENHRY and SYGVKD. The trim removed 6 bases at V and 10 bases at J, leaving 5 bases unmatched. The CDR3 consists of 12 residues. The CDR3 DNA follows: TGTGCCATCAGCCCGGGACAGGGGATCCAGTACTTC. Its protein is CAISPGQGIQYF.